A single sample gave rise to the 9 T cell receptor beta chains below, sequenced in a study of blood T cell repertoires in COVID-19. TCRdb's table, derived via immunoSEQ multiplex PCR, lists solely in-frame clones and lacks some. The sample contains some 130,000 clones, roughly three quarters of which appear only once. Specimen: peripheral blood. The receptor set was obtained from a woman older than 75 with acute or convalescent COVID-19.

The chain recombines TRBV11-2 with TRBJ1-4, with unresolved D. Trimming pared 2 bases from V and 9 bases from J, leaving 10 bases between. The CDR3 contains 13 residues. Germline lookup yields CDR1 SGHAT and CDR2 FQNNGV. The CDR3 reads CASSLSAGKKLFF. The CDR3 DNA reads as TGTGCCAGCAGCTTAAGTGCAGGCAAAAAACTGTTTTTT.

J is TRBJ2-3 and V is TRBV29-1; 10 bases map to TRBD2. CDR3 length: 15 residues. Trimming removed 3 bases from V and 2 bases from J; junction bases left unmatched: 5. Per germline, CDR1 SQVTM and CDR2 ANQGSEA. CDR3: CSVDRTSGLTDTQYF. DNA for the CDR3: TGCAGCGTTGACCGGACTAGCGGTCTCACAGATACGCAGTATTTT.

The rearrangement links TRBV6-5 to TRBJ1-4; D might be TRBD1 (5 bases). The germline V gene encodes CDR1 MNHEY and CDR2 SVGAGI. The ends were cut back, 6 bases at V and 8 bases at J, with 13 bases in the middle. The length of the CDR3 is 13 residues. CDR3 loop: CASSRGNEEKLFF. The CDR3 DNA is TGTGCCAGCAGCCGGGGGAATGAGGAAAAACTGTTTTTT.

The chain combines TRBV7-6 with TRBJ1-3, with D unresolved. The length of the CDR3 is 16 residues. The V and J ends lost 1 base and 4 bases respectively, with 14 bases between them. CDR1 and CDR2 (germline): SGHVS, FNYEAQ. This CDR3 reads CASSLGVARGGNTIYF. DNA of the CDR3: TGTGCCAGCAGCTTAGGCGTGGCGCGAGGGGGAAACACCATATATTTT.

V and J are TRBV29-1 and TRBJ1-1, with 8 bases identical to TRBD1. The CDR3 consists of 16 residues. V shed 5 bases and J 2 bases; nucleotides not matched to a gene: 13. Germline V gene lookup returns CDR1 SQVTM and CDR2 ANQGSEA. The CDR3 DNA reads TGCAGCGTTAGTGGACAGGGAAGATGGGGTAACACTGAAGCTTTCTTT. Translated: CSVSGQGRWGNTEAFF.

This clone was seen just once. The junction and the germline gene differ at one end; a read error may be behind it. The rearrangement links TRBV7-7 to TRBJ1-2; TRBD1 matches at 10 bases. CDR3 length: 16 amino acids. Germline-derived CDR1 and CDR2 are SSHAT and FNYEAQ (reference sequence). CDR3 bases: TGTGCTAGCAGCTTAGGGGGATCCGGGACAGGGGCCAGCTACACCTTC. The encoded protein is CASSLGGSGTGASYTF.

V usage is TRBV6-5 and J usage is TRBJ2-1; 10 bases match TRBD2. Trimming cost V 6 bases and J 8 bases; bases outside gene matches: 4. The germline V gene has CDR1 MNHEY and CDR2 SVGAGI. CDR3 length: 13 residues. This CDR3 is CASRLAGNYEQFF. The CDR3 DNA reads TGTGCCAGCAGACTAGCGGGGAACTATGAGCAGTTCTTC.

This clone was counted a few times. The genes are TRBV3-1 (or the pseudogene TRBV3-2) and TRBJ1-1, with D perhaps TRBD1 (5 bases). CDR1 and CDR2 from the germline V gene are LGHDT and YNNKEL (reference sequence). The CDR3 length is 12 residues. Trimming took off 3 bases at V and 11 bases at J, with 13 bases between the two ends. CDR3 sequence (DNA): TGTGCCAGCAGCCAGGGGCCGAGTGGGGCTTTCTTT. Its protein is CASSQGPSGAFF.

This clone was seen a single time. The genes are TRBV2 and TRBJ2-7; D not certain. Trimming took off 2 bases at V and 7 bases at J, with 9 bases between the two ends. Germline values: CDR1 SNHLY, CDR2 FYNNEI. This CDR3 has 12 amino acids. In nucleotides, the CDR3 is TGTGCCAGCAGTGAATCTACGAGGGAGCAGTACTTC. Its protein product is CASSESTREQYF.